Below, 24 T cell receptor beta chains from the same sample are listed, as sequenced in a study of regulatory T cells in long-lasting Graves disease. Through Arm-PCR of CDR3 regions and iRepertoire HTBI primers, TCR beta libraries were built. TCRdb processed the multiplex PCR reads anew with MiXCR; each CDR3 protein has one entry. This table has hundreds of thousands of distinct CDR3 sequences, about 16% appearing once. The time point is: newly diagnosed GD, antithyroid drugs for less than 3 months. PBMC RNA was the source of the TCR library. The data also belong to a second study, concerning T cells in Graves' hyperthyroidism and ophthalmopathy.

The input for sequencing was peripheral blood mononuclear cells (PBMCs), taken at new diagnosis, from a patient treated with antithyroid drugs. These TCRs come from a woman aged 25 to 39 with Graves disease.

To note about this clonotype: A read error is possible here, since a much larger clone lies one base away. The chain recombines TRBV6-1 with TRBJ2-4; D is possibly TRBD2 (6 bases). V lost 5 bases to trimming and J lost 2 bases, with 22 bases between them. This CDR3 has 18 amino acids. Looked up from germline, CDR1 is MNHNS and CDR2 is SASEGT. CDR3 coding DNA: TGTGCCAGCAGTCAAACGCCTATTCGGGAGCGCACCAAAAACATTCAGTACTTC. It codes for CASSQTPIRERTKNIQYF.

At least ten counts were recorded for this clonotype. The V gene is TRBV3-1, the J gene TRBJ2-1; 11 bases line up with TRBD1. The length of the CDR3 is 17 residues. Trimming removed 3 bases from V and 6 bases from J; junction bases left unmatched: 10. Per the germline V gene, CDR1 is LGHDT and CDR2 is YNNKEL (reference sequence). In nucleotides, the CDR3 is TGTGCCAGCAGCCACCCCCTCCGGGACAGGGGGGGCAATGAGCAGTTCTTC. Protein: CASSHPLRDRGGNEQFF.

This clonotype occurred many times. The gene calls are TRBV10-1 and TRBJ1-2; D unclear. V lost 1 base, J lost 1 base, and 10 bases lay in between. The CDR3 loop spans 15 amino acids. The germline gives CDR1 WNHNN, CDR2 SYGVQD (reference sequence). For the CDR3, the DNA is TGCGCCAGCAGTGAGTTGCAGGCGAATAACTATGGCTACACCTTC. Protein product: CASSELQANNYGYTF.

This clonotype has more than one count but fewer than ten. CDR3 sequence reads: CSVRDNNIHNEQFF. The CDR3 nucleotides read TGCAGCGTTCGGGACAATAATATCCACAATGAGCAGTTCTTC. V is TRBV29-1 and J is TRBJ2-1; tentatively, D is TRBD1 (6 bases). The germline V gene encodes CDR1 SQVTM and CDR2 ANQGSEA. The germline V and J ends were trimmed by 5 bases and 5 bases, with 16 bases remaining between them. This CDR3 region has 14 residues.

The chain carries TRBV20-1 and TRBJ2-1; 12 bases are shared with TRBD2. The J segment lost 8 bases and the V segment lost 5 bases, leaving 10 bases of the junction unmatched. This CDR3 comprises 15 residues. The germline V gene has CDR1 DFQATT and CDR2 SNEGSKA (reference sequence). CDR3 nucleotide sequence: TGCAGTGCTTGGGGACTAGCGGGTGTTCAAGATGAGCAGTTCTTC. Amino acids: CSAWGLAGVQDEQFF.

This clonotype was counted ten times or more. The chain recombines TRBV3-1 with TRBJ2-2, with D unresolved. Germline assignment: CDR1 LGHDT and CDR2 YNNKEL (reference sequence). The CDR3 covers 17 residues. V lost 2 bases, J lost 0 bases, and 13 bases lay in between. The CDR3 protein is CASSQPVPSANTGELFF. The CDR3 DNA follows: TGTGCCAGCAGCCAACCCGTCCCGTCCGCGAACACCGGGGAGCTGTTTTTT.

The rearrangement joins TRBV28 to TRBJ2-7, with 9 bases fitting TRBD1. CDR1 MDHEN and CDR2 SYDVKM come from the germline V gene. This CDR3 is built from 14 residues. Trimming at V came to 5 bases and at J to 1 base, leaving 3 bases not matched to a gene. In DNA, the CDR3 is TGTGCCAGCAGTATGGACAGGGGATCCTACGAGCAGTACTTC. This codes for CASSMDRGSYEQYF.

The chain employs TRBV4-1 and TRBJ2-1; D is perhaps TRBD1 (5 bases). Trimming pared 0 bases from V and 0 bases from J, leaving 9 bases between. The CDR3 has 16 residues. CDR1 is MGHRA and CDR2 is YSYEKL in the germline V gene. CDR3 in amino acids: CASSQESTGSYNEQFF. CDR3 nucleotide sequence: TGCGCCAGCAGCCAAGAGTCAACAGGCTCCTACAATGAGCAGTTCTTC.

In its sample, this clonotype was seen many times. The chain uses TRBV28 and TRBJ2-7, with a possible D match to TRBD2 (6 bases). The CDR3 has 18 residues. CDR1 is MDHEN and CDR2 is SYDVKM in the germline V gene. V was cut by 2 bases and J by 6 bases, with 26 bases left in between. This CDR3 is CASSLQGFEDYLAVEQYF. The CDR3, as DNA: TGTGCCAGCAGTTTACAAGGGTTCGAGGACTACCTGGCGGTCGAGCAGTACTTC.

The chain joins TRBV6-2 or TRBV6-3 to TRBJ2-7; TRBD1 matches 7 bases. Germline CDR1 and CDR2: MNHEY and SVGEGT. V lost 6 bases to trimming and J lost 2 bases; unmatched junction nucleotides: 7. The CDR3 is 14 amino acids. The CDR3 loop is CASRTPGTAYEQYF. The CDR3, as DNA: TGTGCCAGCAGGACCCCCGGGACAGCCTACGAGCAGTACTTC.

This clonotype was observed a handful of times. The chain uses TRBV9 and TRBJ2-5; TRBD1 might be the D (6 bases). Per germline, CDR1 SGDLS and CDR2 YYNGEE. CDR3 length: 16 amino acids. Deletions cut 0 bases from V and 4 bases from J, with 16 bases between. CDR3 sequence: CASSVGRGGQRETQYF. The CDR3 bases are TGTGCCAGCAGCGTAGGACGAGGGGGACAAAGAGAGACCCAGTACTTC.

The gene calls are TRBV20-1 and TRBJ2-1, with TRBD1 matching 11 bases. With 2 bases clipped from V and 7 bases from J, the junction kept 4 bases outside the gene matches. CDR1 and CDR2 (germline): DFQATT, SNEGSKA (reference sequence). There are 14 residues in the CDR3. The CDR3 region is CSARLWDRGNEQFF. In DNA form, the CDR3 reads TGCAGTGCTAGACTTTGGGACAGGGGGAATGAGCAGTTCTTC.

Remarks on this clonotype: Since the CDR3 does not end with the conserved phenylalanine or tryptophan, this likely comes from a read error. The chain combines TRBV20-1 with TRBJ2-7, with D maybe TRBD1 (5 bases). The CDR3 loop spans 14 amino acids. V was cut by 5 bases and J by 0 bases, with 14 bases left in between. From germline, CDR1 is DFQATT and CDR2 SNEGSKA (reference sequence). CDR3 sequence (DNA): TGCAGTGCTGACGACAGAGCTGACTCCTACGAGCAGTACCTC. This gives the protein CSADDRADSYEQYL.

The CDR3 nucleotides are TGTGCCAGCAGGAGACTCGGGACAGGGGACACTGAAGCTTTCTTT. Protein: CASRRLGTGDTEAFF. This sequence joins TRBV6-1 and TRBJ1-1; 10 positions agree with TRBD1. The CDR3 contains 15 residues. Losses at the gene ends were 6 bases for V and 3 bases for J; bases not matched to a gene: 7. Germline CDR1 is MNHNS and CDR2 is SASEGT.

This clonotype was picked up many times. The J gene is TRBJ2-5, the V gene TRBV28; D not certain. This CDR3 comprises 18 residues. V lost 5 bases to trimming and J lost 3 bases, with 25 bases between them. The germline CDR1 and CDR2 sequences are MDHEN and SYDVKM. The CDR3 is CASSPRGAGSADKETQYF. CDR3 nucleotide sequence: TGTGCCAGCAGTCCCCGAGGAGCAGGTTCCGCTGATAAAGAGACCCAGTACTTC.

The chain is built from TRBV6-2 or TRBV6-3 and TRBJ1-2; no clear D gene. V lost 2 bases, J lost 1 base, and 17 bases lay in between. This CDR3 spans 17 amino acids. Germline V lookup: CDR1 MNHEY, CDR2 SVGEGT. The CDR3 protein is CASSYDGERPLNYGYTF. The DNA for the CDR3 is TGTGCCAGCAGTTACGACGGAGAAAGACCCCTTAACTATGGCTACACCTTC.

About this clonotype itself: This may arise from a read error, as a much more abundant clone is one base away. CDR3 bases: TGTGCCAGCAGTTACTCAGGGACAGGGGGCACCGGGGAGCTGCTTTTT. Translation gives CASSYSGTGGTGELLF. The rearrangement links TRBV6-9 to TRBJ2-2; TRBD1 agrees at 12 bases. The CDR3 sequence is 16 residues long. Germline assignment: CDR1 MNHGY and CDR2 SVAAGI.

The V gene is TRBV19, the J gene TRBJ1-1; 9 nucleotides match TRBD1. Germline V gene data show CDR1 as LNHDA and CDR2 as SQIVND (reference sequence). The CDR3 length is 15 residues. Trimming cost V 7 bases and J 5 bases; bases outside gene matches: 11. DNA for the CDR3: TGTGCCAGTACTAATCCGGGGACAGGGCATACTGAAGCTTTCTTT. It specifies CASTNPGTGHTEAFF. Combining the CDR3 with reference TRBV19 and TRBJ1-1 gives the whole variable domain DGGITQSPKYLFRKEGQNVTLSCEQNLNHDAMYWYRQDPGQGLRLIYYSQIVNDFQKGDIAEGYSVSREKKESFPLTVTSAQKNPTAFYLCASTNPGTGHTEAFFGQGTRLTVV.

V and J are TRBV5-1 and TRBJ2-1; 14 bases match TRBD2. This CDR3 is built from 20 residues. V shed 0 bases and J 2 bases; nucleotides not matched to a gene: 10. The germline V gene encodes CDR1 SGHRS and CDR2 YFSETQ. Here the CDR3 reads CASSLEPGLAGVIAYNEQFF. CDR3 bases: TGCGCCAGCAGCTTGGAGCCGGGACTAGCGGGAGTAATCGCCTACAATGAGCAGTTCTTC. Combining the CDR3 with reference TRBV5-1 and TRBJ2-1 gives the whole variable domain KAGVTQTPRYLIKTRGQQVTLSCSPISGHRSVSWYQQTPGQGLQFLFEYFSETQRNKGNFPGRFSGRQFSNSRSEMNVSTLELGDSALYLCASSLEPGLAGVIAYNEQFFGPGTRLTVL.

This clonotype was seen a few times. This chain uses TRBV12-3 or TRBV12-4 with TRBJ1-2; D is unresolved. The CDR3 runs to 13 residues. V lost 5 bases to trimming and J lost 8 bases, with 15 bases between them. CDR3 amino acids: CASSAPLRSGYTF. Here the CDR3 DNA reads TGTGCCAGCAGTGCCCCTTTAAGATCAGGCTACACCTTC.

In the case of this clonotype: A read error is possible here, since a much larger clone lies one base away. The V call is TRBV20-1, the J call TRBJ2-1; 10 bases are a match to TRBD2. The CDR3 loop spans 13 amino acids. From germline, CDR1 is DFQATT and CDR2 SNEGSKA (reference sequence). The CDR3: CSQTSGVGNDQFF. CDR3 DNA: TGCAGTCAAACTAGCGGGGTTGGGAATGATCAGTTCTTC.

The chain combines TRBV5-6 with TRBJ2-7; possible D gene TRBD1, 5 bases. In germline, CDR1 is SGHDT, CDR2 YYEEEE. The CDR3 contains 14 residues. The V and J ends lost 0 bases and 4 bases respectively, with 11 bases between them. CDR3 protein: CASSLAVQGYEQYF. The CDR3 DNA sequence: TGTGCCAGCAGCTTGGCCGTGCAGGGTTACGAGCAGTACTTC.

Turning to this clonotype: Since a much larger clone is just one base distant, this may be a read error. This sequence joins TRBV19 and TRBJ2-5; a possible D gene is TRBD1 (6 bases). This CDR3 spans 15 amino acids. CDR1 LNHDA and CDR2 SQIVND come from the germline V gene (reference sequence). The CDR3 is CAGSTSAGVWRTQYF. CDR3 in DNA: TGTGCCGGTAGTACCTCTGCAGGGGTTTGGCGGACCCAGTACTTC.

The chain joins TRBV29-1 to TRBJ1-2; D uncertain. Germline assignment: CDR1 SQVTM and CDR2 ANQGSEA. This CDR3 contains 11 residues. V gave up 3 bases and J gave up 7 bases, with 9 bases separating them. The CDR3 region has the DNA TGCAGCGTTGATGGTGAAACTGGCTACACCTTC. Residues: CSVDGETGYTF.